These 18 T cell receptor beta chains originate from one sample sequenced in a study of cytomegalovirus exposure and HLA in healthy donors. Using immunoSEQ multiplex PCR, the repertoire was profiled, and TCRdb retains in-frame clones only, with some absent. Among over 150,000 clones listed, more than 65% were seen once. Material: PBMCs. The receptor source for this set is a woman between 25 and 40 years old in good health and CMV-seropositive.

A single count supports this clone. The chain has TRBV19 and TRBJ2-1; D is unresolved. Per germline, CDR1 LNHDA and CDR2 SQIVND (reference sequence). The germline V and J ends were trimmed by 1 base and 5 bases, with 9 bases remaining between them. The CDR3 runs to 14 residues. In DNA form, the CDR3 reads TGTGCCAGTAGTATAGGGTTTGCGGACAATGAGCAGTTCTTC. Translating it yields CASSIGFADNEQFF. Full variable domain (rest looked up from reference TRBV19 and TRBJ2-1): DGGITQSPKYLFRKEGQNVTLSCEQNLNHDAMYWYRQDPGQGLRLIYYSQIVNDFQKGDIAEGYSVSREKKESFPLTVTSAQKNPTAFYLCASSIGFADNEQFFGPGTRLTVL.

A note on this clone: An end of the junction does not agree with germline; a read error may underlie this. This chain links TRBV7-7 with TRBJ2-2; D not certain. CDR1 and CDR2 (germline): SSHAT, FNYEAQ (reference sequence). CDR3 length equals 13 residues. In DNA, the CDR3 is TGTGCTAGCAGCATCACATACACCGGGGAGCTGTTTTTT. This gives the protein CASSITYTGELFF.

The chain recombines TRBV18 with TRBJ2-7; TRBD1 is a possible D gene (6 bases). CDR3 size: 13 residues. The germline CDR1 and CDR2 sequences are KGHSH and LQKENI. V was cut by 6 bases and J by 2 bases, with 11 bases left in between. CDR3 region: CASSGTQAYEQYF. Here the CDR3 DNA reads TGTGCCAGCTCCGGGACACAAGCCTACGAGCAGTACTTC. Full variable domain (missing parts from reference TRBV18 and TRBJ2-7): NAGVMQNPRHLVRRRGQEARLRCSPMKGHSHVYWYRQLPEEGLKFMVYLQKENIIDESGMPKERFSAEFPKEGPSILRIQQVVRGDSAAYFCASSGTQAYEQYFGPGTRLTVT.

This clone was seen once. The J gene is TRBJ2-7, the V gene TRBV5-1; 9 nucleotides line up with TRBD2. After removal of 4 bases from V and 3 bases from J, the junction contained 5 bases not matched to a gene. CDR3 length: 14 residues. Germline CDR1 and CDR2: SGHRS and YFSETQ. The CDR3 sequence: CASSPGTSYYEQYF. CDR3 DNA: TGCGCCAGCAGCCCCGGGACTAGCTACTACGAGCAGTACTTC.

The chain employs TRBV5-1 and TRBJ1-1, with a weak D call TRBD1 (6 bases). The ends were cut back, 3 bases at V and 5 bases at J, with 14 bases in the middle. CDR3 length: 14 residues. CDR1 and CDR2 (germline): SGHRS, YFSETQ. CDR3 DNA sequence: TGCGCCAGCAGCTCAGGGGAGGGGAGGACTGAAGCTTTCTTT. Translated: CASSSGEGRTEAFF.

This chain connects TRBV6-5 to TRBJ1-2; perhaps TRBD1 as D (6 bases). The germline V gene has CDR1 MNHEY and CDR2 SVGAGI. V was pared by 6 bases and J by 4 bases, with 15 bases between. The length of the CDR3 is 14 residues. CDR3 DNA: TGTGCCAGCAGATCACTCGGACAGAGCTATGGCTACACCTTC. Translating gives CASRSLGQSYGYTF.

CDR3 in amino acids: CASSLVTGIGTQYF. The DNA for the CDR3 is TGTGCCAGCAGCTTGGTGACAGGGATTGGGACGCAGTATTTT. This chain connects TRBV5-4 to TRBJ2-3, with TRBD1 matching 7 bases. CDR3 length equals 14 residues. Germline V CDR1 and CDR2: SGHNT, YYREEE (reference sequence). Trimming cost V 0 bases and J 9 bases; bases outside gene matches: 7.

The chain couples TRBV11-2 to TRBJ2-3; 13 nucleotides agree with TRBD2. Germline values: CDR1 SGHAT, CDR2 FQNNGV. The ends lost 3 bases at V and 6 bases at J; junction bases unmatched: 3. This CDR3 comprises 15 residues. The CDR3 region is CASSFGTSGTDTQYF. Written as DNA, the CDR3 is TGTGCCAGCAGCTTTGGGACTAGCGGGACCGATACGCAGTATTTT.

The chain combines TRBV25-1 with TRBJ1-5; 7 nucleotides match TRBD1. This CDR3 spans 14 amino acids. V shed 2 bases and J 8 bases; nucleotides not matched to a gene: 6. Germline CDR1 reads MGHDK; CDR2 reads SYGVNS. This CDR3 is CASSEPGQWEPQHF. The CDR3 coding sequence is TGTGCCAGCAGTGAACCGGGACAGTGGGAGCCCCAGCATTTT.

This chain uses TRBV28 with TRBJ2-5, with 7 bases lining up with TRBD1. J was trimmed by 1 base and V by 4 bases; bases with no gene match: 6. From germline, CDR1 is MDHEN and CDR2 SYDVKM. The CDR3 spans 15 residues. The chain's CDR3 is CASSSRTGFQETQYF. The CDR3, as DNA: TGTGCCAGCAGTTCCAGGACAGGTTTCCAAGAGACCCAGTACTTC.

CDR3 amino acids: CASSVSRTIYF. The CDR3 nucleotides read TGTGCCAGCAGTGTTTCCCGCACCATATATTTT. The gene calls are TRBV2 and TRBJ1-3; D gene uncertain. Germline V lookup: CDR1 SNHLY, CDR2 FYNNEI. This CDR3 has 11 amino acids. V was shortened by 4 bases and J by 9 bases, with 7 bases between the two germline ends.

The rearrangement joins TRBV9 to TRBJ2-3; 7 bases fit TRBD2. Trimming at V came to 4 bases and at J to 3 bases, leaving 5 bases not matched to a gene. Germline V gene data show CDR1 as SGDLS and CDR2 as YYNGEE. The CDR3 contains 14 residues. The CDR3 nucleotides read TGTGCCAGCAGCCCCCGACTAGCAACAGATACGCAGTATTTT. Amino acid sequence: CASSPRLATDTQYF.

CDR3 region: CASSQITRYDEKLFF. The CDR3 DNA follows: TGTGCCAGCAGCCAAATTACCAGGTACGACGAAAAACTGTTTTTT. The chain recombines TRBV4-2 with TRBJ1-4, with D unresolved. The germline V and J ends were trimmed by 2 bases and 8 bases, with 15 bases remaining between them. Germline V gene lookup returns CDR1 LGHNA and CDR2 YNFKEQ. The CDR3 covers 15 residues.

The chain employs TRBV30 and TRBJ2-7; possible D gene TRBD1, 6 bases. The V gene lost 5 bases and the J gene lost 3 bases, with 8 bases spanning the gap. Germline assignment: CDR1 GTSNPN and CDR2 SVGIG (reference sequence). This CDR3 region has 11 residues. The DNA for the CDR3 is TGTGCCTGGGGACAGAACTACGAGCAGTACTTC. Encoded protein: CAWGQNYEQYF.

The V call is TRBV15, the J call TRBJ1-4; D is unclear. V lost 1 base and J 2 bases, leaving 2 bases between the germline ends. Germline CDR1 is LNHNV and CDR2 is YYDKDF (reference sequence). The CDR3 spans 13 residues. The chain's CDR3 is CATSRATNEKLFF. The CDR3, as DNA: TGTGCCACCAGCAGAGCGACTAATGAAAAACTGTTTTTT.

The chain carries TRBV6-1 and TRBJ2-5; D remains ambiguous. Trimming removed 7 bases at V and 5 bases at J, with 8 bases between. Germline assignment: CDR1 MNHNS and CDR2 SASEGT. This CDR3 has 11 residues. CDR3 coding DNA: TGTGCCAGCACGCCCGCGGAGACCCAGTACTTC. Amino acids: CASTPAETQYF.

The V and J genes are TRBV28 and TRBJ2-1, with 10 bases fitting TRBD2. The V segment lost 2 bases and the J segment 4 bases; nucleotides outside the gene matches: 5. Per germline, CDR1 MDHEN and CDR2 SYDVKM. The CDR3 consists of 16 residues. The CDR3 bases are TGTGCCAGCAGTTTAGGAGCGGGAGGGCCATACAATGAGCAGTTCTTC. It is translated as CASSLGAGGPYNEQFF.

In its sample, this clone was seen once. Other DNA sequences in this sample translate to the same CDR3. The chain employs TRBV7-9 and TRBJ2-7, with D possibly TRBD1 on 6 matching bases. CDR1 SEHNR and CDR2 FQNEAQ come from the germline V gene (reference sequence). The CDR3 is made up of 13 amino acids. The V and J ends lost 3 bases and 3 bases respectively, with 9 bases between them. Here the CDR3 reads CASSLSGDYEQYF. CDR3 nucleotides: TGTGCCAGCAGCTTGTCAGGGGACTACGAGCAGTACTTC.